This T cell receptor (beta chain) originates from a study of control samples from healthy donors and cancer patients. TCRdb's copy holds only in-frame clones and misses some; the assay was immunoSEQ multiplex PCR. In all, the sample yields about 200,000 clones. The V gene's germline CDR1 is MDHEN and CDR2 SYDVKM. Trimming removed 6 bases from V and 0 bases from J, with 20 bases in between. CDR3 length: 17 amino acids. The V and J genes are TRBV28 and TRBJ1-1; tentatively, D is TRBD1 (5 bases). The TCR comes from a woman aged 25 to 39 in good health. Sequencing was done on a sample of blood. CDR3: CASSLRQGGFLNTEAFF. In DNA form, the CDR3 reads TGTGCCAGCAGCCTACGGCAGGGCGGGTTCCTGAACACTGAAGCTTTCTTT.